Following are 32 T cell receptor beta chains from one sample sequenced in a study of blood T cell repertoires in COVID-19. The table came from immunoSEQ multiplex PCR; TCRdb's copy has only in-frame clones and leaves some out. The table lists about 52,000 clones, approximately 80% of them singletons. Sequenced input: peripheral blood. Receptor source: a man older than 75 with COVID-19, enrolled during active disease.

V gene TRBV21-1 combines with J gene TRBJ2-7; TRBD2 reflects the table's D call only, with no check against the DNA. TRBV21-1 counts as a pseudogene. CDR3 length equals 16 residues. The CDR3 reads CASSKGQLERSYEQYV. DNA for the CDR3: TGTGCCAGCAGCAAAGGTCAACTAGAAAGGTCCTACGAGCAGTACGTC.

This chain uses TRBV18 with TRBJ2-5; D is unresolved. Germline lookup yields CDR1 KGHSH and CDR2 LQKENI. Trimming removed 3 bases from V and 3 bases from J, with 8 bases in between. This CDR3 is 13 amino acids long. This CDR3 is CASSPRGEETQYF. In DNA form, the CDR3 reads TGTGCCAGCTCACCGCGCGGAGAAGAGACCCAGTACTTC.

This chain connects TRBV18 to TRBJ1-2, with no clear D. The germline V and J ends were trimmed by 3 bases and 7 bases, with 12 bases remaining between them. This CDR3 spans 13 amino acids. Looked up from germline, CDR1 is KGHSH and CDR2 is LQKENI. CDR3 region: CASSPEQRVGYTF. The CDR3 DNA follows: TGTGCCAGCTCACCGGAACAGAGGGTTGGCTACACCTTC.

The chain carries TRBV10-3 and TRBJ1-5; 9 nucleotides align to TRBD1. CDR1 and CDR2 from the germline V gene are ENHRY and SYGVKD. The CDR3 totals 18 residues. After removal of 4 bases from V and 7 bases from J, the junction contained 17 bases not matched to a gene. CDR3 amino acids: CAISARRPDRGVGQPQHF. CDR3 nucleotides: TGTGCCATCAGTGCCCGACGACCTGACAGGGGGGTGGGGCAGCCCCAGCATTTT.

The DNA for the CDR3 is TGTGCCAGCAGTTACTCGGACAGGGGCTCCTACGAGCAGTACGTC. Encoded protein: CASSYSDRGSYEQYV. The chain has TRBV6-6 and TRBJ2-7; 9 nucleotides align to TRBD1. This CDR3 comprises 15 residues. CDR1 is MNHNY, CDR2 SVGAGI, per germline (reference sequence). The trim removed 0 bases at V and 0 bases at J, leaving 0 bases unmatched.

J is TRBJ2-3 and V is TRBV5-5; 8 bases map to TRBD2. The CDR3 consists of 15 residues. In germline, CDR1 is SGHKS, CDR2 YYEKEE (reference sequence). Trimming at V came to 0 bases and at J to 1 base, leaving 1 base not matched to a gene. DNA of the CDR3: TGTGCCAGCAGCTTGGTTAGCGGGGGCACAGATACGCAGTATTTT. Residues: CASSLVSGGTDTQYF.

This chain joins TRBV28 and TRBJ2-1; 13 bases are shared with TRBD2. The CDR3 is made up of 17 amino acids. V lost 5 bases and J lost 4; bases outside the gene matches: 8. The germline V gene encodes CDR1 MDHEN and CDR2 SYDVKM. CDR3 region: CASSPTRTSGGYNEQFF. CDR3 in DNA: TGTGCCAGCAGTCCCACCCGGACTAGCGGGGGTTACAATGAGCAGTTCTTC. Full variable domain (remainder filled in from reference TRBV28 and TRBJ2-1): DVKVTQSSRYLVKRTGEKVFLECVQDMDHENMFWYRQDPGLGLRLIYFSYDVKMKEKGDIPEGYSVSREKKERFSLILESASTNQTSMYLCASSPTRTSGGYNEQFFGPGTRLTVL.

This chain links TRBV3-1 (or the pseudogene TRBV3-2) with TRBJ2-1; the D gene is possibly TRBD2 (5 bases). The CDR3 runs to 13 residues. V dropped 1 base and J dropped 10 bases, with 11 bases sitting between them. CDR1 is LGHDT, CDR2 YNNKEL, per germline (reference sequence). DNA for the CDR3: TGTGCCAGCAGCCAAGTTACCACGGGGGAGCAGTTCTTC. As protein: CASSQVTTGEQFF.

V is TRBV27 and J is TRBJ2-4; 9 nucleotides align to TRBD1. Germline V CDR1 and CDR2: MNHEY, SMNVEV (reference sequence). The V gene end was trimmed by 5 bases and the J gene end by 2 bases; junction bases not matched to a gene: 4. The CDR3 has 15 amino acids. CDR3 in DNA: TGTGCCAGCAGTGAAGGGACAGGGACCAAAAACATTCAGTACTTC. It yields the protein CASSEGTGTKNIQYF.

V gene TRBV6-2 or TRBV6-3 combines with J gene TRBJ1-1; D possibly corresponds to TRBD1 (6 bases). The V and J ends lost 6 bases and 1 base respectively, with 9 bases between them. CDR3 size: 13 residues. The germline gives CDR1 MNHEY, CDR2 SVGEGT. In nucleotides, the CDR3 is TGTGCCAGCAGCAGGGGAAGGAACACTGAAGCTTTCTTT. Encoded protein: CASSRGRNTEAFF.

A single count supports this clone. V and J are TRBV30 and TRBJ1-3, with D unresolved. V was cut by 3 bases and J by 1 base, with 4 bases left in between. The CDR3 spans 12 residues. Germline assignment: CDR1 GTSNPN and CDR2 SVGIG (reference sequence). The CDR3 region is CAWSRSGNTIYF. DNA of the CDR3: TGTGCCTGGAGCAGATCTGGAAACACCATATATTTT. The full variable domain, in which reference TRBV30 and TRBJ1-3 provide the parts outside the CDR3, is SQTIHQWPATLVQPVGSPLSLECTVEGTSNPNLYWYRQAAGRGLQLLFYSVGIGQISSEVPQNLSASRPQDRQFILSSKKLLLSDSGFYLCAWSRSGNTIYFGEGSWLTVV.

The V and J genes are TRBV7-2 and TRBJ1-1, with TRBD1 matching 8 bases. The CDR3 extends over 13 amino acids. From germline, CDR1 is SGHTA and CDR2 FQGNSA. With V trimmed by 5 bases and J by 5 bases, 4 bases remained unmatched. The CDR3 region is CASSTRQGTEAFF. In DNA, the CDR3 is TGTGCCAGCAGCACACGACAGGGGACTGAAGCTTTCTTT.

This chain links TRBV5-6 with TRBJ1-1; weak D call: TRBD1 (6 bases). CDR1 is SGHDT, CDR2 YYEEEE, per germline. Trimming removed 1 base from V and 5 bases from J, with 15 bases in between. This CDR3 spans 15 amino acids. CDR3 residues: CASSLKNRARTEAFF. The CDR3 nucleotides read TGTGCCAGCAGCTTGAAAAACAGGGCGAGGACTGAAGCTTTCTTT.

The chain joins TRBV11-2 to TRBJ2-5, with 7 bases that match TRBD2. From germline, CDR1 is SGHAT and CDR2 FQNNGV. The V gene end was trimmed by 0 bases and the J gene end by 12 bases; junction bases not matched to a gene: 10. The CDR3 totals 14 residues. The CDR3 bases are TGTGCCAGCAGCTTAGACCCGGGACTACCCGCTGAGTACTTC. Its translation: CASSLDPGLPAEYF.

This chain joins TRBV2 and TRBJ2-5, with 7 bases lining up with TRBD1. Germline trimming cut 4 bases from V and 1 base from J; bases unmatched to any gene: 0. The CDR3 has 13 amino acids. In germline, CDR1 is SNHLY, CDR2 FYNNEI. The CDR3 loop is CASSGDSQETQYF. DNA for the CDR3: TGTGCCAGCAGTGGGGACAGCCAAGAGACCCAGTACTTC.

There are a few counts of this clone. The chain links TRBV6-2 or TRBV6-3 to TRBJ2-1, with 7 nucleotides matching TRBD2. The CDR3 spans 15 residues. Germline CDR1 and CDR2: MNHEY and SVGEGT. The ends lost 1 base at V and 8 bases at J; junction bases unmatched: 8. The CDR3 DNA reads TGTGCCAGCAGTTACTTGGCAGGGACTAACCATGAGCAGTTCTTC. Its protein is CASSYLAGTNHEQFF.

V is TRBV7-2 and J is TRBJ1-2; 8 bases align to TRBD1. In germline, CDR1 is SGHTA, CDR2 FQGNSA. CDR3 length: 14 residues. Germline trimming cut 3 bases from V and 2 bases from J; bases unmatched to any gene: 2. CDR3 DNA sequence: TGTGCCAGCAGCTTGCAGGGGGCGAACTATGGCTACACCTTC. Protein sequence: CASSLQGANYGYTF.

This clone was detected once. This chain links TRBV20-1 with TRBJ2-7, with 8 bases fitting TRBD2. The CDR3 loop spans 14 amino acids. Germline lookup yields CDR1 DFQATT and CDR2 SNEGSKA (reference sequence). J was trimmed by 2 bases and V by 3 bases; bases with no gene match: 6. CDR3 residues: CSASISGGTYEQYV. The CDR3 DNA sequence: TGCAGTGCTAGTATAAGCGGGGGTACCTACGAGCAGTACGTC.

A single count supports this clone. This chain connects TRBV19 to TRBJ1-2, with D perhaps TRBD1 (6 bases). Trimming took 0 bases from V and 4 from J, leaving 9 bases between them. The CDR3 extends over 14 amino acids. Per germline, CDR1 LNHDA and CDR2 SQIVND (reference sequence). The CDR3 region has the DNA TGTGCCAGTAGTATAGAGACAGGATCCTATGGCTACACCTTC. As protein: CASSIETGSYGYTF.

The chain joins TRBV5-5 to TRBJ1-1, with a tentative D call TRBD1 (6 bases). V was cut by 3 bases and J by 1 base, with 19 bases left in between. This CDR3 is 17 amino acids long. Germline CDR1 SGHKS, CDR2 YYEKEE (reference sequence). The CDR3 region is CASSSLKGGATNTEAFF. CDR3 sequence (DNA): TGTGCCAGCAGCTCCCTAAAGGGGGGGGCTACGAACACTGAAGCTTTCTTT.

The chain is built from TRBV7-9 and TRBJ2-5; perhaps TRBD1 as D (6 bases). Looked up from germline, CDR1 is SEHNR and CDR2 is FQNEAQ (reference sequence). CDR3 size: 15 residues. Trimming removed 5 bases at V and 2 bases at J, with 15 bases between. CDR3 amino acids: CASSPRTALQETQYF. The CDR3 region has the DNA TGTGCCAGCAGCCCTAGGACAGCGCTACAAGAGACCCAGTACTTC.

The V gene is TRBV29-1, the J gene TRBJ1-1, with 12 bases that match TRBD1. V gave up 7 bases and J gave up 4 bases; unmatched junction bases: 4. Germline CDR1 reads SQVTM; CDR2 reads ANQGSEA. This CDR3 has 13 residues. CDR3 in DNA: TGCAGCGGGGACAGGGGGCTGGGCACTGAAGCTTTCTTT. Its translation is CSGDRGLGTEAFF.

The gene calls are TRBV7-2 and TRBJ2-3, with D tentatively TRBD1 (5 bases). From germline, CDR1 is SGHTA and CDR2 FQGNSA. V was pared by 2 bases and J by 1 base, with 10 bases between. The CDR3 loop spans 15 amino acids. Here the CDR3 reads CASSLRGTRTDTQYF. CDR3 bases: TGTGCCAGCAGCTTAAGGGGAACCCGCACAGATACGCAGTATTTT. The variable domain in full, with the rest retrieved from reference TRBV7-2 and TRBJ2-3, is GAGVSQSPSNKVTEKGKDVELRCDPISGHTALYWYRQSLGQGLEFLIYFQGNSAPDKSGLPSDRFSAERTGGSVSTLTIQRTQQEDSAVYLCASSLRGTRTDTQYFGPGTRLTVL.

The chain carries TRBV20-1 and TRBJ1-1; TRBD1 might be the D (6 bases). This CDR3 spans 13 amino acids. V lost 4 bases to trimming and J lost 3 bases, with 12 bases between them. Germline CDR1 DFQATT, CDR2 SNEGSKA (reference sequence). CDR3 nucleotides: TGCAGTGCTAATGAACAGGGTTACACTGAAGCTTTCTTT. This codes for CSANEQGYTEAFF.

The chain recombines TRBV5-4 with TRBJ2-2, with 12 bases that match TRBD1. The V and J ends lost 4 bases and 4 bases, in that order; junction bases with no gene match: 5. The CDR3 covers 16 residues. The germline V gene encodes CDR1 SGHNT and CDR2 YYREEE (reference sequence). The CDR3 sequence is CASSAGTGGTTGELFF. The CDR3 nucleotides read TGTGCCAGCAGCGCCGGGACAGGGGGCACCACCGGGGAGCTGTTTTTT.

The chain carries TRBV27 and TRBJ2-3; 8 nucleotides align to TRBD2. Losses at the gene ends were 1 base for V and 4 bases for J; bases not matched to a gene: 10. The CDR3 is made up of 17 amino acids. The germline CDR1 and CDR2 sequences are MNHEY and SMNVEV (reference sequence). The CDR3 DNA reads as TGTGCCAGCAGTTTATTGCGTTTGGCGGGGGGAGCAGATACGCAGTATTTT. Residues: CASSLLRLAGGADTQYF.

The chain recombines TRBV6-2 or TRBV6-3 with TRBJ1-1; D ambiguous. This CDR3 has 14 amino acids. The germline V gene has CDR1 MNHEY and CDR2 SVGEGT. Trimming pared 6 bases from V and 1 base from J, leaving 12 bases between. The DNA for the CDR3 is TGTGCCAGCAGCGGGGTAGGGAGGAACACTGAAGCTTTCTTT. Its translation: CASSGVGRNTEAFF.

V and J are TRBV19 and TRBJ1-1; no firm D call. Between the trimmed V and J ends, which lost 1 base and 2 bases, there was a span of 8 bases. The CDR3 length is 14 residues. Germline CDR1 is LNHDA and CDR2 is SQIVND (reference sequence). The CDR3 reads CASSIGEGNTEAFF. In nucleotides, the CDR3 is TGTGCCAGTAGTATAGGGGAGGGCAACACTGAAGCTTTCTTT.

The chain is built from TRBV14 and TRBJ1-2; the match to TRBD1 covers 8 bases. Unmatched junction bases numbered 11, after V lost 1 base and J lost 7 bases. Germline CDR1 SGHDN, CDR2 FVKESK. This CDR3 is built from 16 residues. DNA for the CDR3: TGTGCCAGCAGCCAAGTTAGGCTACTTCAGGGGGCTGGCTACACCTTC. Amino acid sequence: CASSQVRLLQGAGYTF.

This clone was observed once. The chain links TRBV30 to TRBJ1-2; 7 nucleotides align to TRBD1. The CDR3 runs to 13 residues. Trimming removed 7 bases from V and 5 bases from J; junction bases left unmatched: 10. Looked up from germline, CDR1 is GTSNPN and CDR2 is SVGIG (reference sequence). The CDR3 nucleotides are TGTGCCTCCCTCAGGTTACAGGGGTATGGCTACACCTTC. It specifies CASLRLQGYGYTF.

The gene calls are TRBV10-2 and TRBJ1-5; D not certain. Germline V lookup: CDR1 WSHSY, CDR2 SAAADI. CDR3 length: 12 residues. The V end lost 7 bases, the J end lost 5 bases, and 9 bases lay between the germline ends. CDR3 residues: CASMGDHQPQHF. The CDR3 coding sequence is TGCGCCAGCATGGGAGATCATCAGCCCCAGCATTTT.

The J gene is TRBJ1-5, the V gene TRBV6-2 or TRBV6-3, with TRBD1 identical over 10 bases. This CDR3 region has 15 residues. Germline CDR1 and CDR2: MNHEY and SVGEGT. The V gene end was trimmed by 2 bases and the J gene end by 4 bases; junction bases not matched to a gene: 2. Written as DNA, the CDR3 is TGTGCCAGCAGTTACGGGGGACAGGGGAATCAGCCCCAGCATTTT. Protein product: CASSYGGQGNQPQHF.